The clone carrying this T cell receptor (beta chain) was counted a single time. Ages ranged from roughly 18 to 100 years, with residence in more than 20 US areas. Participants were placed into cohorts based on the clinical history they reported. This entry belongs to a study of blood T cell repertoires in COVID-19. Overall study context: PBMCs, B-cell-depleted T cells, or T cells were the source of the cDNA or gDNA that made up the material.

As originally analysed: How many nucleated cells were present was estimated from reference gene primer amplification. The data were produced by immunoSEQ multiplex PCR, yet TCRdb's version contains in-frame clones alone and is incomplete. The V and J calls and clone size were taken over from that table, and D and trimming were inferred from the DNA. Among roughly 320,000 clones listed, 70% to 90% were seen once. The V gene end was trimmed by 2 bases and the J gene end by 10 bases; junction bases not matched to a gene: 4. CDR3 length: 12 amino acids. Germline assignment: CDR1 SGHTA and CDR2 FQGNSA. The genes are TRBV7-2 and TRBJ1-1; TRBD1 aligns across 7 bases. Specimen: PBMCs or T cells enriched from blood (not recorded which). This clonotype was obtained from a young man who had recovered from COVID-19. CDR3 nucleotides: TGTGCCAGCAGCTTAACAGGGGTGGGAGCTTTCTTT. Amino acid sequence: CASSLTGVGAFF.